The 12 T cell receptor beta chains below come from one sample, sequenced in a study of neurological immune-mediated disorders. TCRdb analysed the 5' RACE reads with MiXCR anew, one entry per CDR3 protein. The table lists some 71,000 distinct CDR3 sequences, roughly 10% of them singletons, with about 9.6% in the top ten. Time point noted: longitudinal time-point 1 (baseline). The sequenced material came from PBMCs. These receptors all stem from a man younger than 40 in good health.

This chain connects TRBV19 to TRBJ1-6; possible D gene TRBD1, 6 bases. The V gene lost 6 bases and the J gene lost 9 bases, with 15 bases spanning the gap. The V gene's germline CDR1 is LNHDA and CDR2 SQIVND (reference sequence). The CDR3 totals 14 residues. The DNA for the CDR3 is TGTGCCAGTAGCGGGTCGACAGGAGGTTCACCCCTCCACTTT. Translation: CASSGSTGGSPLHF.

A few counts support this clonotype. The genes are TRBV11-2 and TRBJ2-1; TRBD1 aligns across 7 bases. The trim removed 3 bases at V and 3 bases at J, leaving 5 bases unmatched. The CDR3 has 15 amino acids. Germline V gene lookup returns CDR1 SGHAT and CDR2 FQNNGV. CDR3 loop: CASSLWQGDYNEQFF. DNA of the CDR3: TGTGCCAGCAGCTTGTGGCAGGGGGACTACAATGAGCAGTTCTTC.

Points on this clonotype: The junction differs from germline at one of its ends, possibly a read error. The chain uses TRBV28 and TRBJ2-2, with TRBD1 matching over 9 bases. The length of the CDR3 is 16 residues. Looked up from germline, CDR1 is MDHEN and CDR2 is SYDVKM. This chain's CDR3 is CASITGGIANTGEMFF. The CDR3 region has the DNA TGTGCCAGCATCACAGGGGGCATAGCGAACACCGGGGAGATGTTTTTT.

At least ten counts were recorded for this clonotype. CDR3 nucleotide sequence: TGTGCCAGCAGTGATACCGGGCGAACTGAAGCTTTCTTT. It is translated as CASSDTGRTEAFF. The V gene is TRBV12-3 or TRBV12-4, the J gene TRBJ1-1; D unclear. The CDR3 contains 13 residues. Trimming took off 5 bases at V and 5 bases at J, with 12 bases between the two ends.

This clonotype was seen repeatedly, ten times or more. J is TRBJ2-1 and V is TRBV12-3 or TRBV12-4; D is uncertain. The CDR3 has 10 residues. V shed 8 bases and J shed 6 bases, with 5 bases lying between them. CDR3 nucleotide sequence: TGTGCCAGCGGGGTCAATGAGCAGTTCTTC. Residues: CASGVNEQFF.

This clonotype has a count of ten or more. The chain combines TRBV29-1 with TRBJ1-6, with no clear D. The CDR3 length is 13 residues. Germline values: CDR1 SQVTM, CDR2 ANQGSEA. V was cut by 5 bases and J by 8 bases, with 13 bases left in between. The CDR3 DNA reads TGCAGCGTTCAACGGGATAATGATTCACCCCTCCACTTT. Its translation: CSVQRDNDSPLHF.

This clonotype was seen ten or more times. CDR3 region: CSASPGTGGEQPQHF. In DNA, the CDR3 is TGCAGTGCTAGCCCCGGGACAGGGGGCGAACAGCCCCAGCATTTT. The V and J genes are TRBV20-1 and TRBJ1-5; 12 bases are shared with TRBD1. V lost 3 bases to trimming and J lost 7 bases; unmatched junction nucleotides: 7. The CDR3 consists of 15 residues. The V gene's germline CDR1 is DFQATT and CDR2 SNEGSKA (reference sequence).

This clonotype was found many times. The chain has TRBV14 and TRBJ1-6, with D unresolved. V gave up 0 bases and J gave up 7 bases, with 7 bases separating them. The CDR3 has 14 amino acids. The germline V gene encodes CDR1 SGHDN and CDR2 FVKESK. As DNA, the CDR3 is TGTGCCAGCAGCCAAGAGTCTACCAATTCACCCCTCCACTTT. It codes for CASSQESTNSPLHF.

There are many counts of this clonotype. The chain carries TRBV15 and TRBJ2-2, with D uncertain. The V and J ends lost 1 base and 5 bases respectively, with 5 bases between them. Germline V gene lookup returns CDR1 LNHNV and CDR2 YYDKDF (reference sequence). The CDR3 spans 13 residues. The DNA for the CDR3 is TGTGCCACCAGCAGAGTATTAACCGGGGAGCTGTTTTTT. Encoded protein: CATSRVLTGELFF.

There are many counts of this clonotype. The V gene is TRBV4-1, the J gene TRBJ1-3; D possibly corresponds to TRBD1 (6 bases). The germline V and J ends were trimmed by 4 bases and 6 bases, with 16 bases remaining between them. Germline CDR1 reads MGHRA; CDR2 reads YSYEKL. The CDR3 consists of 15 residues. CDR3 nucleotide sequence: TGCGCCAGCAGCCTTGAAAGGGGGACACTAAACACCATATATTTT. Protein product: CASSLERGTLNTIYF.

This clonotype was detected many times. The V and J genes are TRBV20-1 and TRBJ2-3; D not resolved. The CDR3 is 15 residues long. The V end was cut by 3 bases, the J end by 0 bases, with 13 bases between. The germline V gene has CDR1 DFQATT and CDR2 SNEGSKA (reference sequence). The CDR3 DNA reads TGCAGTGCTAGGGTTCTGGTTCTAAGCACAGATACGCAGTATTTT. Translation gives CSARVLVLSTDTQYF.

This clonotype was detected a few times. J is TRBJ2-3 and V is TRBV27, with TRBD2 matching over 13 bases. Germline V gives CDR1 MNHEY, CDR2 SMNVEV (reference sequence). The J segment lost 0 bases and the V segment lost 5 bases, leaving 14 bases of the junction unmatched. This CDR3 contains 20 residues. This CDR3 is CASSPQSGTSGKWSTDTQYF. As DNA, the CDR3 is TGTGCCAGCAGTCCACAGTCCGGGACTAGCGGGAAATGGAGCACAGATACGCAGTATTTT.